Listed below are T cell receptor beta chains from one sample, sequenced in a study of naive and memory T cell subsets. MiXCR, run by TCRdb on the 5' RACE reads, gives a single entry per CDR3 protein. The table includes some 60,000 distinct CDR3 sequences, around 8% detected once. The receptors come from a female donor in good health. Each CDR3 is given with its conserved first and last residue. Fields, in order: CDR3 DNA, CDR3 protein, D gene, J gene, V gene, clone size. D genes are given only for firm matches. Clone size is not always given. Where it is, it says once, few, many or a class for expanded clones.

TGTGCCAGCAGCTTGTATGCGGGGACAGGGTCTAATGAGCAGTTCTTC | CASSLYAGTGSNEQFF | TRBD1 | TRBJ2-1 | TRBV5-5 | few
TGTGCCAGCAGCCCCGCGGTCCCCGCAAACTACGAGCAGTACTTC | CASSPAVPANYEQYF | NA | TRBJ2-7 | TRBV5-5 | few
TGTGCCAGCAGTCCCGGGACGGTTGCAACTAATGAAAAACTGTTTTTT | CASSPGTVATNEKLFF | NA | TRBJ1-4 | TRBV9 | few
TGTGCCAGCAGTTACCTTGAGGGCGCTCAGCCCCAGCATTTT | CASSYLEGAQPQHF | NA | TRBJ1-5 | TRBV12-3/TRBV12-4 | many
TGTGCCATCTCCCGGGGAAGGGACACTGAAGCTTTCTTT | CAISRGRDTEAFF | NA | TRBJ1-1 | TRBV27 | NA
TGTGCCAGCATTAAAGGTTTGACAGAGATCACAGATACGCAGTATTTT | CASIKGLTEITDTQYF | NA | TRBJ2-3 | TRBV5-5 | few
TGTGCCAGCAGCTTAGCCGCTGGAACAGGGGGCAGGCAGCCCCAGCATTTT | CASSLAAGTGGRQPQHF | TRBD1 | TRBJ1-5 | TRBV7-9 | many
TGTGCCAGCAGCCCGAAGGACCCAGCGGGAGAGACCCAGTACTTC | CASSPKDPAGETQYF | NA | TRBJ2-5 | TRBV5-4 | NA
TGTGCCAGCCACCAGGGGGCTAGCACAGATACGCAGTATTTT | CASHQGASTDTQYF | TRBD1 | TRBJ2-3 | TRBV7-2 | few
TGTGCCAGCAGTTTATTGGCTAGCGGGACGATGCCAGATACGCAGTATTTT | CASSLLASGTMPDTQYF | TRBD2 | TRBJ2-3 | TRBV28 | NA
TGCAGCGTTGAAGAAGGACAGGGACTAGAGACCCAGTACTTC | CSVEEGQGLETQYF | TRBD1 | TRBJ2-5 | TRBV29-1 | few
TGTGCCAGCAGGGAGGCAGCCTATAGACCCTCACCCCTCCACTTT | CASREAAYRPSPLHF | NA | TRBJ1-6 | TRBV6-1 | few
TGTGCCAGCAGCTCCGACATCTACGCAAATGAGCAGTTCTTC | CASSSDIYANEQFF | NA | TRBJ2-1 | TRBV5-6 | NA
TGCAGCGCTATGACAGGGGAGTACACTGAAGCTTTCTTT | CSAMTGEYTEAFF | TRBD1 | TRBJ1-1 | TRBV29-1 | NA
TGTGCCGGAGCCCGGGGGAGGACTGAAGCTTTCTTT | CAGARGRTEAFF | NA | TRBJ1-1 | TRBV2 | many
TGTGCCAGCAGTTACTCAGCATCTTCCTACGAGCAGTACTTC | CASSYSASSYEQYF | NA | TRBJ2-7 | TRBV6-6 | few
TGCAGCGTTGAGGCGGATAACACCGGGGAGCTGTTTTTT | CSVEADNTGELFF | NA | TRBJ2-2 | TRBV29-1 | many
TGTGCCAGCTCACCGGGACAGGAGCTCTATGGCTACACCTTC | CASSPGQELYGYTF | TRBD1 | TRBJ1-2 | TRBV18 | many
TGCGCCAGCAGCTTGCGGGGAACGGGCGAGCAGTACTTC | CASSLRGTGEQYF | NA | TRBJ2-7 | TRBV5-1 | NA
TGTGCCAGCGCCCGGGACAGAGCCTACAATGAGCAGTTCTTC | CASARDRAYNEQFF | TRBD1 | TRBJ2-1 | TRBV28 | few
TGCAGCGTTGGTCTCGAGCGGGGGAGCACAGATACGCAGTATTTT | CSVGLERGSTDTQYF | TRBD2 | TRBJ2-3 | TRBV29-1 | few
TGCAGTACTTTCCAGGGAAACGAGCAGTACTTC | CSTFQGNEQYF | NA | TRBJ2-7 | TRBV20-1 | few
TGTGCCAGCAGCGTAGCGGGGACACGTCCCACAGATACGCAGTATTTT | CASSVAGTRPTDTQYF | NA | TRBJ2-3 | TRBV9 | NA
TGTGCCAGCAGTCCCGGGACTGGACACACCGGGGAGCTGTTTTTT | CASSPGTGHTGELFF | NA | TRBJ2-2 | TRBV12-3/TRBV12-4 | few
TGTGCCAGCAGGCCCACCGGGACAGTGAATGGCTACACCTTC | CASRPTGTVNGYTF | TRBD1 | TRBJ1-2 | TRBV12-3/TRBV12-4 | many
TGTGCCAGCAGTAGGACAACAAACTATGGCTACACCTTC | CASSRTTNYGYTF | NA | TRBJ1-2 | TRBV28 | many
TGTGCCAGCAGCTTAGCATGGAGATCCTACAATGAGCAGTTCTTC | CASSLAWRSYNEQFF | NA | TRBJ2-1 | TRBV7-9 | few
TGTGCCATCCAGGCAGCTAGCGGGAGGTGGAGGGATACGCAGTATTTT | CAIQAASGRWRDTQYF | TRBD2 | TRBJ2-3 | TRBV6-1 | NA
TGCGCCAGCAGCTTGAGGAGATATAATTCACCCCTCCACTTT | CASSLRRYNSPLHF | NA | TRBJ1-6 | TRBV5-1 | many
TGTGCCAGCACCTTTTCTTACTACAATCAGCCCCAGCATTTT | CASTFSYYNQPQHF | NA | TRBJ1-5 | TRBV28 | NA
TGTGCCAGCAGCATAGACAACTATGGCTACACCTTC | CASSIDNYGYTF | NA | TRBJ1-2 | TRBV5-6 | NA
TGTGCCAGCAGTTCCTACAGGGGAAACACTGAAGCTTTCTTT | CASSSYRGNTEAFF | TRBD1 | TRBJ1-1 | TRBV6-5 | few
TGCAGTGCCATGGACCCACGCAGCACAGATACGCAGTATTTT | CSAMDPRSTDTQYF | NA | TRBJ2-3 | TRBV20-1 | NA
TGTGCCAGTAGTATGGGGGCAACAGGGTTAAACACTGAAGCTTTCTTT | CASSMGATGLNTEAFF | NA | TRBJ1-1 | TRBV19 | NA
TGTGCCACCAGCGATGAAAGTACCGGGACGGTGGTCTATGGCTACACCTTC | CATSDESTGTVVYGYTF | NA | TRBJ1-2 | TRBV15 | many
TGTGCCAGCAGCAGACTAGCGGGAACCCACGAGCAGTACTTC | CASSRLAGTHEQYF | TRBD2 | TRBJ2-7 | TRBV6-5 | NA
TGTGCCAGCAGCTTAGCGTTGGGGGTTTCTGAAGCTTTCTTT | CASSLALGVSEAFF | NA | TRBJ1-1 | TRBV7-2 | many
TGTGCCACCAGCAGAGATAAGAACTCTGGAAACACCATATATTTT | CATSRDKNSGNTIYF | NA | TRBJ1-3 | TRBV15 | many
TGCGCCAGCAGCTTGGCCGATCTAGCTAGGGGAGAGACCCAGTACTTC | CASSLADLARGETQYF | NA | TRBJ2-5 | TRBV5-1 | few
TGTGCCAGCAGCCCCCCTAGCGGGAGGCCCCCCTACGAGCAGTACTTC | CASSPPSGRPPYEQYF | TRBD2 | TRBJ2-7 | TRBV9 | NA
TGTGCTAGTGGCCAAGGGGTGGTTGCTGAAGCTTTCTTT | CASGQGVVAEAFF | NA | TRBJ1-1 | TRBV12-5 | many
TGTGCCAGCAGTCCGGGACTCCAAGTTGAGCAGTTCTTC | CASSPGLQVEQFF | NA | TRBJ2-1 | TRBV11-2 | NA
TGCAGTGCTCCAGGGGGCGGCTATGGCTACACCTTC | CSAPGGGYGYTF | TRBD1 | TRBJ1-2 | TRBV20-1 | many
TGTGCCAGTCATACGGGACTAGCGGGAGTCAGGTCCTACAATGAGCAGTTCTTC | CASHTGLAGVRSYNEQFF | TRBD2 | TRBJ2-1 | TRBV28 | few
TGTGCCAGTAGTATAAAGGTTGGGGGAGGTACCGGGGAGCTGTTTTTT | CASSIKVGGGTGELFF | NA | TRBJ2-2 | TRBV19 | few
TGTGCCACCAGCAGAGATTCGGTCGTTACCGGGGAGCTGTTTTTT | CATSRDSVVTGELFF | NA | TRBJ2-2 | TRBV15 | many